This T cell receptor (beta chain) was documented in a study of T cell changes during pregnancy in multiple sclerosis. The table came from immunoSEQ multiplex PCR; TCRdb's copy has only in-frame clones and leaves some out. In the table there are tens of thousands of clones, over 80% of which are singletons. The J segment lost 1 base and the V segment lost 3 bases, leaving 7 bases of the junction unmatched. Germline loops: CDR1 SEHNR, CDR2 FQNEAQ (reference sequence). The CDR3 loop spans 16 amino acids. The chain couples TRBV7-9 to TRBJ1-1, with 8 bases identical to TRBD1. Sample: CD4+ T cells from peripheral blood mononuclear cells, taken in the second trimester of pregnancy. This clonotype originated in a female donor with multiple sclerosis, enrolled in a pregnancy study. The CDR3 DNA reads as TGTGCCAGCAGCTTTTACGCCGGGACAGGGAACACTGAAGCTTTCTTT. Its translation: CASSFYAGTGNTEAFF.